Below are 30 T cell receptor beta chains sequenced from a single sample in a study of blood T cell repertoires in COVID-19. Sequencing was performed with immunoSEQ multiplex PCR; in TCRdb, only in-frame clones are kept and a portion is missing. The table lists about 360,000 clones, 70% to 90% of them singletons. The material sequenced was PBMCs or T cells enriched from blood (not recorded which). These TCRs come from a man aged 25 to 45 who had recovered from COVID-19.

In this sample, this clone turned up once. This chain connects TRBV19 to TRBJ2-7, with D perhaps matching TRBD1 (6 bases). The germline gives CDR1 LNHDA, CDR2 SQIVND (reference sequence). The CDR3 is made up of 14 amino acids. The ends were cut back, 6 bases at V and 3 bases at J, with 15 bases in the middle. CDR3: CASRDGGRDYEQYF. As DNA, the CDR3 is TGTGCCAGTAGAGATGGGGGCAGAGACTACGAGCAGTACTTC.

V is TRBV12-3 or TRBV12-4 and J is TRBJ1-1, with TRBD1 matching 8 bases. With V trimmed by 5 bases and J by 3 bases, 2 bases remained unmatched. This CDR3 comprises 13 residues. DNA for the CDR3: TGTGCCAGCAGTCTGGACAGGGACACTGAAGCTTTCTTT. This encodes CASSLDRDTEAFF.

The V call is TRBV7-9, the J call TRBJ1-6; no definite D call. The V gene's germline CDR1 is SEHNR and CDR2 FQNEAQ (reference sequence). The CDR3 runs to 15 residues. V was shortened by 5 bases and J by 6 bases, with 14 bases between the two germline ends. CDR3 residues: CASSPLYAGNSPLHF. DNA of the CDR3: TGTGCCAGCAGCCCGCTATACGCGGGTAATTCACCCCTCCACTTT.

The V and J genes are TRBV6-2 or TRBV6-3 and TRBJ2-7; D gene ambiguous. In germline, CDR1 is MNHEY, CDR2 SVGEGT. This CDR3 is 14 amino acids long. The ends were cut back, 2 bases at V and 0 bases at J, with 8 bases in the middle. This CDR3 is CASSYRRSSYEQYF. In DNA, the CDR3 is TGTGCCAGCAGTTACCGCAGGTCCTCCTACGAGCAGTACTTC.

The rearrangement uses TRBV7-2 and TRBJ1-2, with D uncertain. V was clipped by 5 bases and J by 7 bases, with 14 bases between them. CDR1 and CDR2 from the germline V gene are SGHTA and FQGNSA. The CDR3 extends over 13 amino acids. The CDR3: CASSRREARGYTF. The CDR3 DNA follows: TGTGCCAGCAGCCGCCGAGAAGCCCGTGGCTACACCTTC.

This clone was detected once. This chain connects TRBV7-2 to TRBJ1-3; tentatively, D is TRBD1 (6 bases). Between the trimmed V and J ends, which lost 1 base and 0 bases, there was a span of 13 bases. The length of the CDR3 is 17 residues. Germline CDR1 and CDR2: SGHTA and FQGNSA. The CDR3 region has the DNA TGTGCCAGCAGCTTAGGGGCCTTAGGGGGCTCTGGAAACACCATATATTTT. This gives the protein CASSLGALGGSGNTIYF.

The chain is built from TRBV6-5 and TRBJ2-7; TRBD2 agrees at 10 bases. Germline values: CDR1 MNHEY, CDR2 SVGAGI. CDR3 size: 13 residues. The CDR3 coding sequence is TGTGCTTCCTGGACTAGCGGATACTACGAGCAGTACTTC. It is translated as CASWTSGYYEQYF.

CDR3 DNA sequence: TGCGCCAGCAGCTCCCAGGGGGACGAGCAGTTCTTC. This translates into CASSSQGDEQFF. The chain carries TRBV5-1 and TRBJ2-1; 7 bases agree with TRBD1. The CDR3 sequence is 12 residues long. The ends lost 3 bases at V and 10 bases at J; junction bases unmatched: 4. Per germline, CDR1 SGHRS and CDR2 YFSETQ. Full variable domain (outside the CDR3, taken from reference TRBV5-1 and TRBJ2-1): KAGVTQTPRYLIKTRGQQVTLSCSPISGHRSVSWYQQTPGQGLQFLFEYFSETQRNKGNFPGRFSGRQFSNSRSEMNVSTLELGDSALYLCASSSQGDEQFFGPGTRLTVL.

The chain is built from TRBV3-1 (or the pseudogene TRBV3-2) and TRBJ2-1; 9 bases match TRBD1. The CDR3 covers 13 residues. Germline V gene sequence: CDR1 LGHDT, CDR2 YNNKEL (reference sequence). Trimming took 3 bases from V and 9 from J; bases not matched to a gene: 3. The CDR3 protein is CASSQDRGLEQFF. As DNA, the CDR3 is TGTGCCAGCAGCCAGGACAGGGGCCTTGAGCAGTTCTTC.

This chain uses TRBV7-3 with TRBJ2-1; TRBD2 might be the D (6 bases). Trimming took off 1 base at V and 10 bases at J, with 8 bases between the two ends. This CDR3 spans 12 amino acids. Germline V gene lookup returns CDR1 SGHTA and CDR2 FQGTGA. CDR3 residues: CASSLRAGEQFF. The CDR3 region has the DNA TGTGCCAGCAGCTTAAGGGCGGGGGAGCAGTTCTTC.

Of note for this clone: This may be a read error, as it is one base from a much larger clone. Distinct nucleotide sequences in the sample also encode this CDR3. Here the CDR3 reads CASSYRTGDEQYF. The CDR3 coding sequence is TGTGCCAGCAGTTACCGGACTGGGGACGAGCAGTACTTC. The chain carries TRBV6-5 and TRBJ2-7; D might be TRBD2 (5 bases). Germline CDR1 is MNHEY and CDR2 is SVGAGI. Trimming left V 2 bases short and J 5 bases short, with 10 bases between. This CDR3 has 13 amino acids.

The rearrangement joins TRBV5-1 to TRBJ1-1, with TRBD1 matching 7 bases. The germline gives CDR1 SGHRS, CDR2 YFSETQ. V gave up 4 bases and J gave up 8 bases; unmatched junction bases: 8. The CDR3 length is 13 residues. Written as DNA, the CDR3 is TGCGCCAGCAGCCACCCCGGGACAGTGGAAGCTTTCTTT. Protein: CASSHPGTVEAFF.

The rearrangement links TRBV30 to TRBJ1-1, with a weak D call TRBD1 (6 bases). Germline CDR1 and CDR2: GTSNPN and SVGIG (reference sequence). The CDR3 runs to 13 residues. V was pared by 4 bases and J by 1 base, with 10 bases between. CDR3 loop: CAWNGQPNTEAFF. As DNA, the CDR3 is TGTGCCTGGAATGGACAGCCGAACACTGAAGCTTTCTTT. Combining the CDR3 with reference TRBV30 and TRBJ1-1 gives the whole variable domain SQTIHQWPATLVQPVGSPLSLECTVEGTSNPNLYWYRQAAGRGLQLLFYSVGIGQISSEVPQNLSASRPQDRQFILSSKKLLLSDSGFYLCAWNGQPNTEAFFGQGTRLTVV.

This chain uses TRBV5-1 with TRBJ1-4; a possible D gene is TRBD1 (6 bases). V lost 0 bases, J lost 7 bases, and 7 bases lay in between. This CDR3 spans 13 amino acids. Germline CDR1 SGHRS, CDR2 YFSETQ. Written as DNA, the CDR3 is TGCGCCAGCAGCTTGGTACAGGGTGAAAAACTGTTTTTT. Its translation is CASSLVQGEKLFF.

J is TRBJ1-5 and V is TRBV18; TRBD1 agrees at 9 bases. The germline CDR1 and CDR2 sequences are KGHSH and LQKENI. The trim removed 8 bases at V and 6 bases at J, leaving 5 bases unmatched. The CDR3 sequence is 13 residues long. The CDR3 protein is CASKKTGGQPQHF. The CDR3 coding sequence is TGTGCCAGCAAAAAGACAGGGGGTCAGCCCCAGCATTTT. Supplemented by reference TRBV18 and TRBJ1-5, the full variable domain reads NAGVMQNPRHLVRRRGQEARLRCSPMKGHSHVYWYRQLPEEGLKFMVYLQKENIIDESGMPKERFSAEFPKEGPSILRIQQVVRGDSAAYFCASKKTGGQPQHFGDGTRLSIL.

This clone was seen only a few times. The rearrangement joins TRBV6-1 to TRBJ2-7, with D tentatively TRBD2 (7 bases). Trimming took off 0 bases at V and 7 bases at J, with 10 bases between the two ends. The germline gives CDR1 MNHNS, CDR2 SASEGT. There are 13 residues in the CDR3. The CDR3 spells CASSEARGREQYF. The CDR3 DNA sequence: TGTGCCAGCAGTGAAGCGCGGGGGCGGGAGCAGTACTTC.

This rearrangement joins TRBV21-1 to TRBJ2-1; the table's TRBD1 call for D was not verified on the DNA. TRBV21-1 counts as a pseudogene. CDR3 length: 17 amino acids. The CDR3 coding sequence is TGTGCCAGCAGCAAAGCGAAGGGGGACAGGGGAGACGATGAGCAGTTCTTC. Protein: CASSKAKGDRGDDEQFF.

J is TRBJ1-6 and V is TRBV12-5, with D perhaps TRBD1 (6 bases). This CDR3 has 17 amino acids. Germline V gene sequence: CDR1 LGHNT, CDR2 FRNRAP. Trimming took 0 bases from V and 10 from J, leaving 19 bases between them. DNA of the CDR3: TGTGCTAGTGGTTTGGTCCTGGTCGGGGGGCTTAGGTCACCCCTCCACTTT. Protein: CASGLVLVGGLRSPLHF.

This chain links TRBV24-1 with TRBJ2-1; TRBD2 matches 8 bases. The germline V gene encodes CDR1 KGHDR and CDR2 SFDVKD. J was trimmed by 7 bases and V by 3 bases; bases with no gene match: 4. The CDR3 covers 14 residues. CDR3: CATSDAGGRNEQFF. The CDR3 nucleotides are TGTGCCACCAGTGATGCGGGGGGCCGGAATGAGCAGTTCTTC.

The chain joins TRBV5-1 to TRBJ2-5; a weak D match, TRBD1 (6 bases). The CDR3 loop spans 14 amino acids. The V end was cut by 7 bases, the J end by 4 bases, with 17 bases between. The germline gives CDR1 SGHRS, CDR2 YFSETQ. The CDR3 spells CASGEGVLSETQYF. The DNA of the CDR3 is TGCGCCAGCGGAGAGGGGGTGTTATCAGAGACCCAGTACTTC.

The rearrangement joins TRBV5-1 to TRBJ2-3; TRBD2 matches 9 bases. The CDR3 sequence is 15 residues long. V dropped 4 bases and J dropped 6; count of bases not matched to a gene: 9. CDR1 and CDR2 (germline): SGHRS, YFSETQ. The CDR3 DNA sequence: TGCGCCAGCAGCCCCAGGCAGCGGGGGGCCGATACGCAGTATTTT. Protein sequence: CASSPRQRGADTQYF.

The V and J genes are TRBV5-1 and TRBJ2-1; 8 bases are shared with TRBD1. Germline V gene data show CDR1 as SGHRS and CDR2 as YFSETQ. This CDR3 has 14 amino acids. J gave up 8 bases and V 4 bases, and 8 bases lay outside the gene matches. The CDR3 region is CASSRTGFSDEQFF. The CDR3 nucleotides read TGCGCCAGCAGCAGGACAGGGTTTTCCGATGAGCAGTTCTTC.

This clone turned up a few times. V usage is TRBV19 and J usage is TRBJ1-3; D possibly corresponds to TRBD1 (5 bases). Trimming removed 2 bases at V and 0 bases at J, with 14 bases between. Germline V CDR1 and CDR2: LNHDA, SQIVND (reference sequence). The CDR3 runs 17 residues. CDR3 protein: CASSIRARQNSGNTIYF. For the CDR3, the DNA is TGTGCCAGTAGTATACGTGCGAGACAGAACTCTGGAAACACCATATATTTT.

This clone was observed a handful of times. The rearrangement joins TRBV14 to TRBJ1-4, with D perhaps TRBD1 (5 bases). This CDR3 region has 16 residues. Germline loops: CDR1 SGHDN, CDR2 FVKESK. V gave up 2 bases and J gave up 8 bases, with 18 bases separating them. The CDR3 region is CASSQFSGLIDEKLFF. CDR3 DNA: TGTGCCAGCAGCCAATTTTCAGGGCTCATCGACGAAAAACTGTTTTTT.

The CDR3 here is CASSVVSNTEAFF. Here the CDR3 DNA reads TGTGCCAGCAGCGTCGTTTCGAACACTGAAGCTTTCTTT. The rearrangement joins TRBV11-1 to TRBJ1-1; D is unresolved. Trimming pared 5 bases from V and 1 base from J, leaving 8 bases between. CDR3 length: 13 residues. Germline CDR1 reads SGHAT; CDR2 reads FQDESV (reference sequence).

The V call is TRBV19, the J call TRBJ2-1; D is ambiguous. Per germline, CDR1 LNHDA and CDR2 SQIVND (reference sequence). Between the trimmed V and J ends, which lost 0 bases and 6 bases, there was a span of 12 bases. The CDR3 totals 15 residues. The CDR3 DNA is TGTGCCAGTAGTATAGAGCGAACTCAATTCAATGAGCAGTTCTTC. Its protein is CASSIERTQFNEQFF.

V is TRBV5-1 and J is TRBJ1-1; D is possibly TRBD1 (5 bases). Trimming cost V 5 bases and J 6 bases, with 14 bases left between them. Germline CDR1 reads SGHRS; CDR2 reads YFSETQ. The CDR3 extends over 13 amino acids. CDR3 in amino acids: CASSLIQGPEAFF. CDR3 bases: TGCGCCAGCAGTCTAATCCAGGGTCCTGAAGCTTTCTTT.

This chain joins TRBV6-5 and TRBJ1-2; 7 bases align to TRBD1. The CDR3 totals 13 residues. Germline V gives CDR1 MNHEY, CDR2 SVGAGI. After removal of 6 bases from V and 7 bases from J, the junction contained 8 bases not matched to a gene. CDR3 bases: TGTGCCAGCAGGGACCGACAGGGCACTGGCTACACCTTC. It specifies CASRDRQGTGYTF.

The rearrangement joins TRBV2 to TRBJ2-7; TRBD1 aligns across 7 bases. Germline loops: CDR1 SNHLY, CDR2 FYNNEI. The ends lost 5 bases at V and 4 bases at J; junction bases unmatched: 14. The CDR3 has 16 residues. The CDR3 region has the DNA TGTGCCAGCAGTTCCGACGGAAGGACAGGAGATTACGAGCAGTACTTC. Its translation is CASSSDGRTGDYEQYF.

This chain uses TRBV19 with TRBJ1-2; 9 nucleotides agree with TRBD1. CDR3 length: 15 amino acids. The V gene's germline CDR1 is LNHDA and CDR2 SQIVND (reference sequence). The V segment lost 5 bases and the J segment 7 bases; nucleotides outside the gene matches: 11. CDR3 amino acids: CASSSSGQGVAGYTF. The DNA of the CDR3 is TGTGCCAGTAGTTCCTCGGGACAGGGCGTCGCTGGCTACACCTTC.